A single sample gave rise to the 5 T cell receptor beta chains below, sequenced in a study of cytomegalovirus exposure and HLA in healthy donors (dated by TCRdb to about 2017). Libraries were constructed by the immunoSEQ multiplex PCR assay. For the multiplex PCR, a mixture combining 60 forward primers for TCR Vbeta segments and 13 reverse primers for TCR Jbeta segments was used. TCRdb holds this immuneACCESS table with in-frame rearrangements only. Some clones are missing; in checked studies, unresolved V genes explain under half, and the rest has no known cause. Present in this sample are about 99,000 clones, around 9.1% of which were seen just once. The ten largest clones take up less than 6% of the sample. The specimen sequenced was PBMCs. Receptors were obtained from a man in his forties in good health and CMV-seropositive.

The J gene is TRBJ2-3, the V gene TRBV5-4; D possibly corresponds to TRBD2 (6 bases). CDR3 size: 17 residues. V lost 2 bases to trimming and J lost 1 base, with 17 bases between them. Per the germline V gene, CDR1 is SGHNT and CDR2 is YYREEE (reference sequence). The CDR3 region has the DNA TGTGCCAGCAGCTTTCCGGAGACTAGTCCCCGCACAGATACGCAGTATTTT. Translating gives CASSFPETSPRTDTQYF.

The CDR3 here is CASSSFGGNEQFF. CDR3 in DNA: TGTGCCAGCAGCTCGTTCGGAGGGAATGAGCAGTTCTTC. The chain uses TRBV5-4 and TRBJ2-1; tentative D call: TRBD2 (6 bases). Germline lookup yields CDR1 SGHNT and CDR2 YYREEE (reference sequence). This CDR3 spans 13 amino acids. The germline V and J ends were trimmed by 3 bases and 7 bases, with 11 bases remaining between them. Drawing the rest from reference TRBV5-4 and TRBJ2-1, the complete variable domain is ETGVTQSPTHLIKTRGQQVTLRCSSQSGHNTVSWYQQALGQGPQFIFQYYREEENGRGNFPPRFSGLQFPNYSSELNVNALELDDSALYLCASSSFGGNEQFFGPGTRLTVL.

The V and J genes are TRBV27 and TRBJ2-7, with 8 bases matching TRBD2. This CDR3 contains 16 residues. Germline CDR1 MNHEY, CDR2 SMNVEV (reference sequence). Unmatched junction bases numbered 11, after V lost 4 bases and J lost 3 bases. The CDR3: CASSSRYREGLYEQYF. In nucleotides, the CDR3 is TGTGCCAGCAGTTCCCGGTATCGGGAGGGCCTCTACGAGCAGTACTTC.

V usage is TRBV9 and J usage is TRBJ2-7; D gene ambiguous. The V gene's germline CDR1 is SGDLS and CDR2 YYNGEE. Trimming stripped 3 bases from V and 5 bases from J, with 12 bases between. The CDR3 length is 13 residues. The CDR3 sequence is CASSALVLDEQYF. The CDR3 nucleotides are TGTGCCAGCAGCGCCCTCGTTTTAGACGAGCAGTACTTC.

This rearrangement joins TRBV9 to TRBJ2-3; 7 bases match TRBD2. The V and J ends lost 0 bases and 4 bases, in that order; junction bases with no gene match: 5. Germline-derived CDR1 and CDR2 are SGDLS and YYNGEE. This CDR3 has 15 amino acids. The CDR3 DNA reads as TGTGCCAGCAGCGTAGGCCTAGCGGCGGCAGATACGCAGTATTTT. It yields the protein CASSVGLAAADTQYF. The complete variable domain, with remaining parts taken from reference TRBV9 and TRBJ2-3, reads DSGVTQTPKHLITATGQRVTLRCSPRSGDLSVYWYQQSLDQGLQFLIQYYNGEERAKGNILERFSAQQFPDLHSELNLSSLELGDSALYFCASSVGLAAADTQYFGPGTRLTVL.